The 8 T cell receptor beta chains below come from one sample, sequenced in a study of shared clonotypes between healthy human individuals. Assay used: immunoSEQ multiplex PCR; TCRdb lists only in-frame clones, some missing. This sample has roughly 1,000,000 clones, with around 78% found just once. Specimen: memory CD4+ T cells from PBMCs. Subset noted: CD45RA-negative fraction. The receptors stem from a young man in good health. Some clones in this sample may be carry-over from other donors' samples.

The chain couples TRBV7-2 to TRBJ1-3; D is possibly TRBD1 (5 bases). Germline-derived CDR1 and CDR2 are SGHTA and FQGNSA. The CDR3 length is 15 residues. V was clipped by 5 bases and J by 0 bases, with 11 bases between them. The DNA of the CDR3 is TGTGCCAGCAGCCAAGGGGACTTCTCTGGAAACACCATATATTTT. Translation gives CASSQGDFSGNTIYF.

J is TRBJ2-1 and V is TRBV11-3; 9 bases align to TRBD1. Germline CDR1 reads SGHNT; CDR2 reads YENEEA. This CDR3 comprises 14 residues. With 1 base clipped from V and 8 bases from J, the junction kept 3 bases outside the gene matches. In DNA, the CDR3 is TGTGCCAGCAGCTTAGGGACAGGGGTCGATGAGCAGTTCTTC. Amino acids: CASSLGTGVDEQFF.

Note on this clone: The identical CDR3 is also encoded by other nucleotide sequences in the sample. The gene calls are TRBV9 and TRBJ2-7; the D gene is possibly TRBD1 (5 bases). V lost 0 bases to trimming and J lost 2 bases, with 9 bases between them. The CDR3 contains 14 residues. CDR1 is SGDLS, CDR2 YYNGEE, per germline. The CDR3 region has the DNA TGTGCCAGCAGCGTAGATCAGGGCCCCTACGAGCAGTACTTC. The encoded protein is CASSVDQGPYEQYF.

The sample holds a few counts of this clone. This chain links TRBV5-1 with TRBJ2-5, with 12 positions matching TRBD1. J lost 3 bases, V lost 3 bases, and 3 bases had no gene match. Germline values: CDR1 SGHRS, CDR2 YFSETQ. The CDR3 runs 15 residues. For the CDR3, the DNA is TGCGCCAGCAGCTGGGGGACAGGGGGCGAAGAGACCCAGTACTTC. Translated: CASSWGTGGEETQYF.

Remarks on this clone: One end of the junction is discordant with germline, which a read error may explain. V gene TRBV6-1 combines with J gene TRBJ2-3; 16 bases align to TRBD2. The CDR3 covers 18 residues. Germline CDR1 MNHNS, CDR2 SASEGT. CDR3 nucleotides: TGTGCCAGCAGGGAAGGGACTAGCGGGAGGGTAAGCACAGATACGCAGTATTTT. Its translation: CASREGTSGRVSTDTQYF.

The V gene is TRBV30, the J gene TRBJ2-1, with TRBD1 matching over 7 bases. Germline loops: CDR1 GTSNPN, CDR2 SVGIG (reference sequence). The CDR3 sequence is 16 residues long. V dropped 4 bases and J dropped 0; count of bases not matched to a gene: 9. CDR3 amino acids: CAWIASGQSSYNEQFF. CDR3 nucleotide sequence: TGTGCCTGGATTGCCTCGGGACAGAGCTCCTACAATGAGCAGTTCTTC.

The CDR3 protein is CASSPTWEGYTF. The CDR3 nucleotides read TGTGCCAGCAGCCCGACGTGGGAGGGCTACACCTTC. V usage is TRBV7-9 and J usage is TRBJ1-2; D gene unclear. V was trimmed by 5 bases and J by 8 bases, leaving 12 bases between them. CDR1 and CDR2 from the germline V gene are SEHNR and FQNEAQ (reference sequence). The CDR3 runs to 12 residues.

The rearrangement joins TRBV29-1 to TRBJ2-1, with 11 nucleotides matching TRBD2. The germline CDR1 and CDR2 sequences are SQVTM and ANQGSEA. Unmatched junction bases numbered 7, after V lost 8 bases and J lost 7 bases. The CDR3 has 13 amino acids. The DNA for the CDR3 is TGCAGCTCTTCTAGCGGGAGGAGGAATGAGCAGTTCTTC. This translates into CSSSSGRRNEQFF.